The following is a T cell receptor (beta chain) sequence with its context. Its antigen is still unknown. Clones were sequenced by immunoSEQ multiplex PCR, and TCRdb holds only the in-frame ones, with some missing. The table lists more than 550,000 clones, over 60% of them singletons. The CDR3 is 15 amino acids. V shed 4 bases and J 8 bases; nucleotides not matched to a gene: 7. Germline loops: CDR1 SGHDN, CDR2 FVKESK. The data originate from a study of shared clonotypes between healthy human individuals. Overall study: Per-donor plates numbered three CD4 naive, three CD4 memory, two CD8 naive and one CD8 memory. Findings and limits, study-wide: Blood alone was sampled, and tissue repertoires likely differ.

All participating donors were Caucasian adults from Nashville, Tennessee. This clonotype was obtained from a woman aged 30 to 39 in good health. The V call is TRBV14, the J call TRBJ2-3, with 12 bases matching TRBD2. Sequenced material: memory CD4+ T cells sorted from blood. Described subset: CD45RA-negative fraction. The CDR3, as DNA: TGTGCCAGCAGCCTGACTAGCGGGAGCTTGGTTACGCAGTATTTT. Its protein is CASSLTSGSLVTQYF.